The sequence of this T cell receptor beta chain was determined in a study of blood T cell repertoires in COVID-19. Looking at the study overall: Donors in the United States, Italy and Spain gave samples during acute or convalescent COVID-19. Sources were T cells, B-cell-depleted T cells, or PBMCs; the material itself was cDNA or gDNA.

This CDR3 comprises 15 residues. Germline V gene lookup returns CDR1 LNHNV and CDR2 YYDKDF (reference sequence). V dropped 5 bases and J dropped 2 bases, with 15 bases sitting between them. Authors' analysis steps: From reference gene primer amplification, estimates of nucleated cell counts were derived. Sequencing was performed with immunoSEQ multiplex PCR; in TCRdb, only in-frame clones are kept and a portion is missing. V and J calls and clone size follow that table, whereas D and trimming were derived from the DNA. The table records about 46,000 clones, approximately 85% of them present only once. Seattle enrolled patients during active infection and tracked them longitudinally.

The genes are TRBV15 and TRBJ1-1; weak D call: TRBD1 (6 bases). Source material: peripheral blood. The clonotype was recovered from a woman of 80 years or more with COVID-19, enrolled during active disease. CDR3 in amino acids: CATSRLGQSNTEAFF. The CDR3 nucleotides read TGTGCCACCAGCCGCCTGGGACAAAGCAACACTGAAGCTTTCTTT.